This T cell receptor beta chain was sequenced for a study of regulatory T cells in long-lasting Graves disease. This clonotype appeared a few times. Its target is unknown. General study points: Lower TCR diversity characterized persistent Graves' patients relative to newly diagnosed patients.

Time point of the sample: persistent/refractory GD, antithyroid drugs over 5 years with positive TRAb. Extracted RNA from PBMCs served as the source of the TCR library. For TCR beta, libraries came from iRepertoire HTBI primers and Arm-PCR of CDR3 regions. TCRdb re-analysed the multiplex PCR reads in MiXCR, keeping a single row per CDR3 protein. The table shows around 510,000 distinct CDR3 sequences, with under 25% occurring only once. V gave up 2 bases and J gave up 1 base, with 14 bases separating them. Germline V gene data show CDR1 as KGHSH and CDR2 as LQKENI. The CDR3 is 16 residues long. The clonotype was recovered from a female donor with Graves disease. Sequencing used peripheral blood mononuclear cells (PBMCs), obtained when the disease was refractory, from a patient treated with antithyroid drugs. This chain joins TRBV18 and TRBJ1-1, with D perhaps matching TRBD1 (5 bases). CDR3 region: CASSPVPGRPNTEAFF. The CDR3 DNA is TGTGCCAGCTCACCAGTGCCGGGACGGCCGAACACTGAAGCTTTCTTT.